This TCR beta chain was documented in a study of early stage breast cancer tumors. The protocol was immunoSEQ multiplex PCR, while the TCRdb copy is restricted to in-frame clones and leaves out a portion. The data show some 48,000 clones, 83% seen once. CDR3 size: 19 residues. V lost 0 bases to trimming and J lost 4 bases; unmatched junction nucleotides: 13. Germline CDR1 reads LGHNA; CDR2 reads YSLEER. The sequencing sample was made of blood. The origin of this receptor is a person between 50 and 60 years old with breast cancer. The V call is TRBV4-3, the J call TRBJ2-3; 10 bases are shared with TRBD2. CDR3: CASSQDDPKRGGRADTQYF. The CDR3 DNA reads as TGCGCCAGCAGCCAAGATGATCCAAAGCGGGGGGGCCGTGCAGATACGCAGTATTTT.